This TCR beta chain was sequenced in a study of CD8 T cells in Susac syndrome. Negative isolation yielded CD4+ and CD8+ T cells, and FACS enriched TEMRA cells. With random hexamers, reverse transcription was performed on about 0.45 to 1 ug of RNA. MiXCR was run by TCRdb on the immunoSEQ multiplex PCR reads, yielding one entry per CDR3 protein. The data hold 120,000 to 150,000 distinct CDR3 sequences, with approximately 93% observed a single time. This CDR3 region has 13 residues. J lost 3 bases, V lost 3 bases, and 3 bases had no gene match. The germline V gene encodes CDR1 GTSNPN and CDR2 SVGIG (reference sequence).

This chain connects TRBV30 to TRBJ2-5, with TRBD2 matching 8 bases. Specimen: CD4+ T cells from PBMCs. This clonotype originated in a human donor in good health. This CDR3 reads CAWSGSGKETQYF. The DNA for the CDR3 is TGTGCCTGGAGCGGTAGCGGGAAAGAGACCCAGTACTTC.